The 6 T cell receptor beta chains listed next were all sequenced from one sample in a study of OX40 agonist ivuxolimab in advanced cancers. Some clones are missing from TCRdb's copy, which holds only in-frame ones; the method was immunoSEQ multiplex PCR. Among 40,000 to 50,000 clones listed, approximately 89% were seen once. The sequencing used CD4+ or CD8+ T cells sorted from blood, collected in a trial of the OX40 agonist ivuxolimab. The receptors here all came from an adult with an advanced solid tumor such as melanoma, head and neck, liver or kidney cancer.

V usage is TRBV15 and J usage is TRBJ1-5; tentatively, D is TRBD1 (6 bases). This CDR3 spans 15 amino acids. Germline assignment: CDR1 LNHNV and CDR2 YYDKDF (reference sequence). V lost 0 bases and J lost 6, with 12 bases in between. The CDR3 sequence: CATSRDLGGGQPQHF. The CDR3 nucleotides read TGTGCCACCAGCAGAGATCTGGGAGGGGGTCAGCCCCAGCATTTT.

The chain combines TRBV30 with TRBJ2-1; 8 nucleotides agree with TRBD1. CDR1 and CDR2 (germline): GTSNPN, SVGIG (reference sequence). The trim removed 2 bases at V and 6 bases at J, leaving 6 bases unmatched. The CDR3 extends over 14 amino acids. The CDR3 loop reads CAWSSGQGVNEQFF. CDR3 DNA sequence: TGTGCCTGGAGTTCTGGACAGGGTGTCAATGAGCAGTTCTTC.

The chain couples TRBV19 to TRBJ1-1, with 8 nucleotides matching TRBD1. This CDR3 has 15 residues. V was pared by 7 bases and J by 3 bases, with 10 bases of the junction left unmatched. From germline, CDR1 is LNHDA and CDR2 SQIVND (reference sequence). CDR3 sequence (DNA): TGTGCCAGTAACCACCAGGGACAGGTGGACACTGAAGCTTTCTTT. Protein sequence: CASNHQGQVDTEAFF. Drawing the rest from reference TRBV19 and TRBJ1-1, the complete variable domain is DGGITQSPKYLFRKEGQNVTLSCEQNLNHDAMYWYRQDPGQGLRLIYYSQIVNDFQKGDIAEGYSVSREKKESFPLTVTSAQKNPTAFYLCASNHQGQVDTEAFFGQGTRLTVV.

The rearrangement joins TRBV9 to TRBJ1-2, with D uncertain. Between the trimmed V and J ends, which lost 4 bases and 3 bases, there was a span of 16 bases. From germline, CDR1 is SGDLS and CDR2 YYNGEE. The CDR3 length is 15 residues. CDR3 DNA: TGTGCCAGCAGCCCCGACGCCGCCCGGGACTATGGCTACACCTTC. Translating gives CASSPDAARDYGYTF.

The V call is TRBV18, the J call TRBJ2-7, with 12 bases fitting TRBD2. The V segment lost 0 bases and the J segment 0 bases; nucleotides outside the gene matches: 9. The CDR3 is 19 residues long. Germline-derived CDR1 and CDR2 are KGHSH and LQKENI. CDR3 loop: CASSPPGLAGSPYSYEQYF. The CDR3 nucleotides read TGTGCCAGCTCACCACCGGGACTAGCGGGTTCCCCATACTCCTACGAGCAGTACTTC.

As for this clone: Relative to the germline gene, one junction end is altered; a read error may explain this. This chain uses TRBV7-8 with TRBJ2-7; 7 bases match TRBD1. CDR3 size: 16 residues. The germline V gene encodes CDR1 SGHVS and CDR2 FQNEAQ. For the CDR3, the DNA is TGTGCCAGCAGATTAGAGGGACAGCGGTTCTCCTACGAGCAGTACTTC. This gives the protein CASRLEGQRFSYEQYF.